This T cell receptor beta chain appears in the sequencing data of a study of T-cell memory formation after mild COVID-19. Regarding the study as a whole: There was no confirmation that second-wave clones peaking on day 37 were SARS-CoV-2 specific. Contracting CD8+ clones were enriched in EMRA, CD4+ mainly in CM and EM. Whereas later expanders leaned CD4+, clones contracting day 15 to 85 showed a balanced CD4/CD8 makeup. Pre-infection memory already had some responding clones, implying cross-reactive memory joined.

TCRdb re-called the 5' RACE reads with MiXCR, one entry per CDR3 protein. The data show roughly 180,000 distinct CDR3 sequences, approximately 17% seen once. The ends lost 3 bases at V and 5 bases at J; junction bases unmatched: 3. The CDR3 totals 14 residues. Per the germline V gene, CDR1 is KGHDR and CDR2 is SFDVKD. As regards this clonotype: Its antigen remains unidentified.

The clonotype originates from a man in his late teens or twenties who had mild COVID-19 (a few samples of this study predate the infection). Cell type and time point are not known. Material: PBMCs or a T cell subset sorted from them (not recorded which). The chain joins TRBV24-1 to TRBJ1-2; 9 positions agree with TRBD1. The CDR3 DNA follows: TGTGCCACCAGTGATAACAGGGGGCGTTATGGCTACACCTTC. Translated: CATSDNRGRYGYTF.